This entry features one T cell receptor beta chain sequence. Its antigen remains unidentified. No qualities accompany the bases; no much larger clone lies one base away. The germline V gene yields SGHRS for CDR1 and YFSETQ for CDR2. Trimming removed 5 bases from V and 3 bases from J; the gene matches leave 7 bases unexplained. The CDR3 starts with the cysteine, ends with the phenylalanine, and has 15 residues. Only the CDR3 region is kept as DNA, spanning 45 bases read in frame from base 1. This sample was included in a study of T cell responses to AZD1222 COVID-19 vaccine (dated by TCRdb to 2020 to 2022). With respect to the entire study: TCR sequencing covered approximately 230 trial participants: 200 to 220 given two doses of AZD1222 and 26 given two doses of MenACWY control vaccine. Trial participants were enrolled into age subgroups of 18-55, 56-69 and 70-plus years, which contained approximately 150, 30 and 60 TCR-sequenced participants, respectively. The investigation overall reported the following: Reportedly, close to half of the unique spike-specific TCRs recognized epitopes lying outside the regions that are mutated in the B.1.351 and B.1.1.7 variants. Because no day 14 peak-response samples were available, repertoires were characterized only after the peak T cell response. The whole spike protein was spanned by vaccine-associated CD4 TCRs, and dominant responses were seen in regions 160-218 and 743-854. Participants were mostly white British and included more females than males, and it was suggested by the authors that clonal diversity may have been underestimated. Conclusions about previously exposed vaccinees are limited because only five to seven AZD1222 recipients were SARS-CoV-2 seropositive at baseline. Spike-specific TCR breadth and depth rose significantly after two AZD1222 doses compared with day 0 and with MenACWY recipients. The 56-69-year group was small, and its depth increase did not reach significance, likely because of low power.

Reading the label with the study, this specimen's time point is: about 28 days (+/-7) after the second vaccine dose. Because spike-specific TCR depth and breadth did not differ between the two schedules, AZD1222 recipients who got a second dose at roughly 4 weeks were pooled with those who got a second dose at roughly 12 weeks. The vaccinee samples were drawn from two UK trials, COV001 and COV002, one of which was a single-blind randomized controlled phase 2/3 trial testing AZD1222 (ChAdOx1 nCoV-19) in healthy adults. For TCRbeta chain sequencing, PBMC samples from trial participants were taken at day 0 and at day 28 after the second dose. The CDR3 regions of human TCRbeta chains were subjected to immunosequencing. From the authors' description of their analysis: TCRs in the repertoires were compared against a reference library of SARS-CoV-2-specific TCRs that had been generated with the MIRA antigen-specificity platform. Breadth was defined as the fraction of unique TCRs that were SARS-CoV-2-associated, and depth was defined as the fraction of total T cells that were SARS-CoV-2-associated. Using the MIRA data, every spike-specific TCR was mapped to the spike region that the TCR reacted to and assigned to either a CD4 or a CD8 class. Log10-transformed breadth and depth values were compared by one-way ANOVA with Sidak's multiple comparisons tests. The table was pulled from immuneACCESS by TCRdb, which kept in-frame rearrangements only. Such tables lose some clones; where checked, under half of the loss comes from unresolved V genes, and the rest has no known cause. That table furnishes V, J and clone size, whereas the DNA furnished D and trimming. Across this sample there are around 150,000 clones, with approximately 90% seen only once. Around 3.1% of the sample belongs to the ten largest clones.

The sequence is built from TRBV5-1 and TRBJ2-2; TRBD1 lines up with 7 middle nucleotides. The sequence was obtained from an adult who received the AZD1222 COVID-19 vaccine. The sample in question was peripheral blood, obtained 28 days after the second AZD1222 dose. The bases read TGCGCCAGCAGTCCGACAGGGTCCTACACCGGGGAGCTGTTTTTT. It encodes CASSPTGSYTGELFF. Extended through the reference TRBV5-1 and TRBJ2-2 proteins, this CDR3 yields the full variable domain: KAGVTQTPRYLIKTRGQQVTLSCSPISGHRSVSWYQQTPGQGLQFLFEYFSETQRNKGNFPGRFSGRQFSNSRSEMNVSTLELGDSALYLCASSPTGSYTGELFFGEGSRLTVL.